The 5 T cell receptor beta chains below all came from one sample that was sequenced in a study of blood T cell repertoires in COVID-19. Assay used: immunoSEQ multiplex PCR; TCRdb lists only in-frame clones, some missing. The sample has 120,000 or so clones; about four fifths are singletons. Sequenced input: peripheral blood. These receptor sequences come from a man in his 60s with acute or convalescent COVID-19.

This chain links TRBV19 with TRBJ1-1, with 10 nucleotides matching TRBD1. V was pared by 4 bases and J by 2 bases, with 4 bases of the junction left unmatched. The CDR3 runs 15 residues. Germline loops: CDR1 LNHDA, CDR2 SQIVND (reference sequence). As DNA, the CDR3 is TGTGCCAGTAGTACTCGACAGGGGGCAAACACTGAAGCTTTCTTT. This sequence encodes CASSTRQGANTEAFF.

CDR3 bases: TGTGCCAGCAGTTCGCCGCCGGTGTGGGCCGTCACGACTAGCGGGAGTAACGAGCAGTACTTC. This codes for CASSSPPVWAVTTSGSNEQYF. The V and J genes are TRBV28 and TRBJ2-7; TRBD2 matches 12 bases. Germline V lookup: CDR1 MDHEN, CDR2 SYDVKM. J was trimmed by 5 bases and V by 4 bases; bases with no gene match: 24. This CDR3 has 21 residues.

V is TRBV28 and J is TRBJ2-7; the D gene is possibly TRBD1 (5 bases). In germline, CDR1 is MDHEN, CDR2 SYDVKM. This CDR3 contains 15 residues. Trimming removed 5 bases at V and 0 bases at J, with 14 bases between. In DNA form, the CDR3 reads TGTGCCAGCAGTATGACAGTTTCATCCTCCTACGAGCAGTACTTC. Translation: CASSMTVSSSYEQYF.

This clone was recorded only once. V and J are TRBV6-5 and TRBJ2-7; D uncertain. Germline assignment: CDR1 MNHEY and CDR2 SVGAGI. This CDR3 spans 13 amino acids. The germline V and J ends were trimmed by 10 bases and 0 bases, with 13 bases remaining between them. Here the CDR3 reads CAIQSANSYEQYF. The CDR3 nucleotides read TGTGCCATCCAATCCGCGAACTCCTACGAGCAGTACTTC.

The rearrangement links TRBV6-6 to TRBJ1-5; no firm D call. The V and J ends lost 7 bases and 2 bases respectively, with 12 bases between them. The length of the CDR3 is 14 residues. CDR1 and CDR2 from the germline V gene are MNHNY and SVGAGI (reference sequence). DNA for the CDR3: TGTGCCAGCACCCCCCAGGTCGGCAATCAGCCCCAGCATTTT. Its protein is CASTPQVGNQPQHF.